Following are 18 T cell receptor beta chains from one sample sequenced in a study of blood T cell repertoires in COVID-19. Profiled with immunoSEQ multiplex PCR; TCRdb holds only in-frame clones, not every one. The sample lists about 74,000 clones; approximately 83% were seen once. The sample was peripheral blood. The receptors were gathered from an elderly man with acute or convalescent COVID-19.

The chain links TRBV5-8 to TRBJ2-7; TRBD2 might be the D (5 bases). The germline V gene encodes CDR1 SGHTS and CDR2 YDEGEE. CDR3 length: 15 residues. Trimming cost V 0 bases and J 0 bases, with 10 bases left between them. CDR3 in DNA: TGTGCCAGCAGCTTGGCGGGGTGGGTCTCCTACGAGCAGTACTTC. Protein: CASSLAGWVSYEQYF.

This sequence joins TRBV9 and TRBJ2-7; TRBD1 agrees at 7 bases. Per the germline V gene, CDR1 is SGDLS and CDR2 is YYNGEE. Trimming cost V 1 base and J 2 bases; bases outside gene matches: 6. The CDR3 has 15 residues. CDR3 loop: CASSVQGDAPYEQYF. The CDR3 DNA follows: TGTGCCAGCAGCGTACAGGGGGATGCCCCCTACGAGCAGTACTTC.

The chain joins TRBV5-6 to TRBJ2-2; D perhaps matches TRBD1 (5 bases). V lost 2 bases, J lost 2 bases, and 10 bases lay in between. Germline assignment: CDR1 SGHDT and CDR2 YYEEEE. The CDR3 loop spans 15 amino acids. The CDR3 DNA sequence: TGTGCCAGCAGCTTTGTCAGGGTCAACACCGGGGAGCTGTTTTTT. Protein: CASSFVRVNTGELFF.

The CDR3 here is CASSAGTVNEKLFF. In nucleotides, the CDR3 is TGTGCCAGCAGTGCCGGGACAGTCAATGAAAAACTGTTTTTT. This sequence joins TRBV25-1 and TRBJ1-4; 7 bases map to TRBD1. The germline CDR1 and CDR2 sequences are MGHDK and SYGVNS. V lost 4 bases, J lost 5 bases, and 4 bases stayed unmatched. The CDR3 is 14 amino acids.

The rearrangement uses TRBV19 and TRBJ1-4; 9 bases line up with TRBD1. CDR3 size: 15 residues. Germline lookup yields CDR1 LNHDA and CDR2 SQIVND (reference sequence). The junction had 4 bases not matched to a gene; V was cut back by 3 bases and J by 5 bases. The CDR3: CASSIRGQGNEKLFF. The CDR3 bases are TGTGCCAGTAGTATTAGGGGACAGGGAAATGAAAAACTGTTTTTT.

The chain carries TRBV7-2 and TRBJ2-1; D may be TRBD2 (5 bases). This CDR3 spans 14 amino acids. Trimming stripped 4 bases from V and 4 bases from J, with 11 bases between. From germline, CDR1 is SGHTA and CDR2 FQGNSA. CDR3 bases: TGTGCCAGCAGCTCCCCCGGCGGGTACAATGAGCAGTTCTTC. This translates into CASSSPGGYNEQFF.

The chain combines TRBV3-1 (or the pseudogene TRBV3-2) with TRBJ2-1; no reliable D call. Deletions cut 0 bases from V and 4 bases from J, with 13 bases between. Germline V CDR1 and CDR2: LGHDT, YNNKEL (reference sequence). The length of the CDR3 is 16 residues. The CDR3 region is CASSQERLVRYNEQFF. CDR3 nucleotides: TGTGCCAGCAGCCAAGAACGGCTAGTGCGGTACAATGAGCAGTTCTTC.

The CDR3 DNA follows: TGTGCCAGCTCACCATCCGTCAATCAGCCCCAGCATTTT. This translates into CASSPSVNQPQHF. The V and J genes are TRBV18 and TRBJ1-5; D remains unclear. V lost 2 bases to trimming and J lost 3 bases, with 5 bases between them. Germline values: CDR1 KGHSH, CDR2 LQKENI. The CDR3 extends over 13 amino acids.

The sample holds one count of this clone. The chain combines TRBV4-1 with TRBJ1-1; D unresolved. V gave up 1 base and J gave up 2 bases, with 11 bases separating them. This CDR3 has 15 amino acids. Germline CDR1 is MGHRA and CDR2 is YSYEKL. The CDR3 DNA reads TGCGCCAGCAGCCAAGTGGGAGCGCTTAACACTGAAGCTTTCTTT. As protein: CASSQVGALNTEAFF.

The chain is built from TRBV3-1 (or the pseudogene TRBV3-2) and TRBJ2-3, with TRBD2 matching over 12 bases. This CDR3 has 17 residues. Per the germline V gene, CDR1 is LGHDT and CDR2 is YNNKEL (reference sequence). The V segment lost 0 bases and the J segment 2 bases; nucleotides outside the gene matches: 3. In DNA form, the CDR3 reads TGTGCCAGCAGCCAAGATAGGACTAGCGGGACCACAGATACGCAGTATTTT. Encoded protein: CASSQDRTSGTTDTQYF.

The chain is built from TRBV5-1 and TRBJ1-5; D gene uncertain. V lost 2 bases and J lost 5, with 8 bases in between. The CDR3 consists of 13 residues. CDR1 SGHRS and CDR2 YFSETQ come from the germline V gene. This CDR3 is CASSFREHQPQHF. CDR3 sequence (DNA): TGCGCCAGCAGCTTCCGGGAACATCAGCCCCAGCATTTT.

This clone was observed a single time. V usage is TRBV5-1 and J usage is TRBJ1-1, with 8 positions matching TRBD1. This CDR3 contains 17 residues. V shed 1 base, J shed 0 bases, and the junction held 8 bases outside the gene matches. Germline-derived CDR1 and CDR2 are SGHRS and YFSETQ. CDR3 DNA sequence: TGCGCCAGCAGCTTGTCTCGACAGGGGCCTATGAACACTGAAGCTTTCTTT. Translated: CASSLSRQGPMNTEAFF.

This chain joins TRBV5-4 and TRBJ2-3, with 7 bases aligning to TRBD1. The CDR3 length is 17 residues. Germline V gives CDR1 SGHNT, CDR2 YYREEE (reference sequence). The V gene end was trimmed by 4 bases and the J gene end by 3 bases; junction bases not matched to a gene: 14. The CDR3: CASSLRKQGSPTDTQYF. For the CDR3, the DNA is TGTGCCAGCAGCCTACGGAAACAGGGGTCGCCAACAGATACGCAGTATTTT.

The chain employs TRBV3-1 (or the pseudogene TRBV3-2) and TRBJ2-7, with D possibly TRBD2 on 5 matching bases. The ends were cut back, 4 bases at V and 7 bases at J, with 14 bases in the middle. This CDR3 spans 13 amino acids. Per germline, CDR1 LGHDT and CDR2 YNNKEL (reference sequence). CDR3 DNA: TGTGCCAGCAGCCGGATGGCGGGTCGGGAGCAGTACTTC. Residues: CASSRMAGREQYF.

There are a few counts of this clone. The CDR3 reads CASSPPGQGHGYTF. DNA of the CDR3: TGTGCCAGCTCACCACCGGGACAGGGGCATGGCTACACCTTC. The V call is TRBV18, the J call TRBJ1-2; 10 nucleotides match TRBD1. CDR3 length: 14 amino acids. Germline V lookup: CDR1 KGHSH, CDR2 LQKENI. Unmatched junction bases numbered 1, after V lost 0 bases and J lost 6 bases.

The V gene is TRBV18, the J gene TRBJ1-2; no definite D call. The V gene lost 1 base and the J gene lost 3 bases, with 15 bases spanning the gap. The CDR3 is 16 residues long. Germline CDR1 KGHSH, CDR2 LQKENI. For the CDR3, the DNA is TGTGCCAGCTCACCACGAACAGCCGATTGGGACTATGGCTACACCTTC. The encoded protein is CASSPRTADWDYGYTF.

The chain carries TRBV6-5 and TRBJ1-2; possible D gene TRBD1, 5 bases. Trimming took off 2 bases at V and 8 bases at J, with 18 bases between the two ends. Per the germline V gene, CDR1 is MNHEY and CDR2 is SVGAGI. CDR3 size: 15 residues. The CDR3 sequence is CASSYGAENDRGYTF. The DNA for the CDR3 is TGTGCCAGCAGTTACGGGGCCGAGAATGACCGAGGCTACACCTTC.

The genes are TRBV4-1 and TRBJ1-2, with D tentatively TRBD1 (6 bases). The CDR3 runs 15 residues. Trimming took 1 base from V and 4 from J, leaving 13 bases between them. Germline CDR1 is MGHRA and CDR2 is YSYEKL. For the CDR3, the DNA is TGCGCCAGCAGCCAAGTTTCTCGGACAGCCTATGGCTACACCTTC. Translating it yields CASSQVSRTAYGYTF.